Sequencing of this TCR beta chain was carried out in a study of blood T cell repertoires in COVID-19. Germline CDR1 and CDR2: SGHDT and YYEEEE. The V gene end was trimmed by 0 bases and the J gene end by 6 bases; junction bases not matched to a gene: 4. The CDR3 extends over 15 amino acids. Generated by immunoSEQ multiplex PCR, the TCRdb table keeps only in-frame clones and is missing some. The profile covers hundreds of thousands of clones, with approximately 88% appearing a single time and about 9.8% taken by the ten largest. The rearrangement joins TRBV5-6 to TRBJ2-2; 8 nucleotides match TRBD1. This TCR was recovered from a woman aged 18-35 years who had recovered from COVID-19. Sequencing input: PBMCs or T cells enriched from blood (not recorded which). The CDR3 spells CASSLVQGVAGELFF. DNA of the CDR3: TGTGCCAGCAGCTTGGTACAGGGGGTGGCCGGGGAGCTGTTTTTT.